The 3 T cell receptor beta chains given below trace back to one sample, sequenced in a study of CD8+CD57+ T cells in acquired aplastic anemia. It was patients with CD8+CD57+ cell expansion by flow cytometry who were chosen for sequencing. Template material for TCR beta VDJ and CDR3 profiling consisted of genomic DNA. TCRdb analysed the reads with MiXCR anew, one entry per CDR3 protein. Of fewer than 200,000 distinct CDR3 sequences listed, over 40% are singletons. The sequencing input was sorted CD4+, CD8+, or CD8+CD57+ T cells (not recorded which) from PBMCs. These TCRs come from a human donor with aplastic anemia.

The chain couples TRBV12-3 or TRBV12-4 to TRBJ2-3; 8 bases map to TRBD2. V lost 2 bases to trimming and J lost 3 bases; unmatched junction nucleotides: 4. The CDR3 loop spans 15 amino acids. Here the CDR3 DNA reads TGTGCCAGCAGTTTAACGGGGGGGCGAACAGATACGCAGTATTTT. This codes for CASSLTGGRTDTQYF.

To note about this clonotype: This may be a read error, as it is one base from a much larger clone. The genes are TRBV6-1 and TRBJ1-2; D is possibly TRBD1 (5 bases). This CDR3 contains 13 residues. Per the germline V gene, CDR1 is MNHNS and CDR2 is SASEGT. CDR3 sequence reads: CAGRVERDYGYTF. CDR3 bases: TGTGCCGGCAGGGTTGAGAGGGACTATGGCTACACCTTC.

This clonotype has ten or more counts. J is TRBJ1-1 and V is TRBV20-1; no clear D. Germline V gives CDR1 DFQATT, CDR2 SNEGSKA (reference sequence). The V end lost 5 bases, the J end lost 4 bases, and 26 bases lay between the germline ends. The CDR3 sequence is 17 residues long. The CDR3 sequence: CSAPDARMTLSGTEAFF. Here the CDR3 DNA reads TGCAGTGCTCCCGACGCCCGAATGACACTGAGTGGCACTGAAGCTTTCTTT.